A single T cell receptor beta chain is shown here with its context. Antigen: not known. This entry is derived from a study of read filtering for tumor transcriptome and immune sequencing. On the study more broadly: After DNase treatment, RNA was made into whole-transcriptome libraries. RNA-seq yielded only about 75 to 1273 TCR reads, IR-seq about 4 to 10.27 million.

This library used roughly 400 ng RNA and molecular barcoded adaptors spanning alpha/delta and beta/gamma chains. MiXCR, applied by TCRdb to the reads, yields one record per CDR3 protein. Here the sample spans tens of thousands of distinct CDR3 sequences, around 21% being singletons. General study results and limits: Roughly 82% of IR-seq clonotypes had a single read, yet these held approximately 3.5% of reads.

The sequence was obtained from a donor at least 40 years old with multiple myeloma. The sequencing input was a population of CD138-negative cells sorted from bone marrow.

CDR3 sequence reads: CASRNSGEQFF. For the CDR3, the DNA is TGTGCCAGTAGGAATTCCGGGGAGCAGTTCTTC. The chain has TRBV19 and TRBJ2-1; the D is unclear. The CDR3 extends over 11 amino acids. V was trimmed by 6 bases and J by 10 bases, leaving 10 bases between them. The germline V gene encodes CDR1 LNHDA and CDR2 SQIVND (reference sequence).